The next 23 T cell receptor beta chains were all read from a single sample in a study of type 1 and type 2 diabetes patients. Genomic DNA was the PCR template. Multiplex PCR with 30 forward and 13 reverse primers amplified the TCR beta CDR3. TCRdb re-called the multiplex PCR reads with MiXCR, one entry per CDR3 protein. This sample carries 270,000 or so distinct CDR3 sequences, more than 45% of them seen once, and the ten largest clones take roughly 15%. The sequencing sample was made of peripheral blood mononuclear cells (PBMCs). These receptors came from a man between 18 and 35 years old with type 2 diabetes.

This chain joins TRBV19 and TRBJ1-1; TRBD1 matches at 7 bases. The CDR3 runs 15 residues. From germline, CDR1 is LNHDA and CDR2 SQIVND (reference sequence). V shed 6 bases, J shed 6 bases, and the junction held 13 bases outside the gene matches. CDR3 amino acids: CASRRVDRDFAEAFF. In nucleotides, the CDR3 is TGTGCCAGTAGGAGGGTCGACAGGGACTTCGCTGAAGCTTTCTTT. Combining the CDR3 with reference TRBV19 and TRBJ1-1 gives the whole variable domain DGGITQSPKYLFRKEGQNVTLSCEQNLNHDAMYWYRQDPGQGLRLIYYSQIVNDFQKGDIAEGYSVSREKKESFPLTVTSAQKNPTAFYLCASRRVDRDFAEAFFGQGTRLTVV.

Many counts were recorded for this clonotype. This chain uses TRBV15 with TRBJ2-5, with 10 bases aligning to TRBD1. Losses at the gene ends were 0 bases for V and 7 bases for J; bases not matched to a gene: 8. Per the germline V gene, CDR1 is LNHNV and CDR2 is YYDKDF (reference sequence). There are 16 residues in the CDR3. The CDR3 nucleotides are TGTGCCACCAGCAGAGATCTGGGGACAGGGGTGGGGACCCAGTACTTC. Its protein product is CATSRDLGTGVGTQYF.

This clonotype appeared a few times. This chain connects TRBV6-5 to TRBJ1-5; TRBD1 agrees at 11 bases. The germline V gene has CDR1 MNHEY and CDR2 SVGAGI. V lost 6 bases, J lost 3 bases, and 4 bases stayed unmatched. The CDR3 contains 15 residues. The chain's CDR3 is CASRGTGGLNQPQHF. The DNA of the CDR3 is TGTGCCAGCAGGGGGACAGGGGGTCTCAATCAGCCCCAGCATTTT.

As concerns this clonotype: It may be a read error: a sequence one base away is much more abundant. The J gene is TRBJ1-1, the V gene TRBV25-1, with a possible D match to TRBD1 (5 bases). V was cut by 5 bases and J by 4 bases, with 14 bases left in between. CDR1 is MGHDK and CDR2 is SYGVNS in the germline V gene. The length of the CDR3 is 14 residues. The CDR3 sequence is CASSTGGQGTEAFF. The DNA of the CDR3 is TGTGCCAGCAGTACGGGAGGGCAGGGCACTGAAGCTTTCTTT.

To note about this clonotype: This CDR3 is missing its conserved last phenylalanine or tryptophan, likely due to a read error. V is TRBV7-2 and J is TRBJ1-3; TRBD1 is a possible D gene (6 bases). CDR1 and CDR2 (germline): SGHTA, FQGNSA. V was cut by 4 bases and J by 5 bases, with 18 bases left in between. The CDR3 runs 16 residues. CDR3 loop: CASSYLQGSGRNTIYS. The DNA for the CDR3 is TGTGCCAGCAGCTATTTACAGGGATCAGGAAGAAACACCATATATTCT.

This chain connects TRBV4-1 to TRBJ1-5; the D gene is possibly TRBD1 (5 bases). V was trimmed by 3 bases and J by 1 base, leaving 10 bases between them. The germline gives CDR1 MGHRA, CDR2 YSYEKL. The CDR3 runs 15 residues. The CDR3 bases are TGCGCCAGCAGCCAGGCTGACAGCAGCAATCAGCCCCAGCATTTT. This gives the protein CASSQADSSNQPQHF.

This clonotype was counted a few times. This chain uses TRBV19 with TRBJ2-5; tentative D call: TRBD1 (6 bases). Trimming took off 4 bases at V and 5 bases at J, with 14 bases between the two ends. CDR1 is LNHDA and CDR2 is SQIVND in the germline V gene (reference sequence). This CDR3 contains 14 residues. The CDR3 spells CASSRTGTTETQYF. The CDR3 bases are TGTGCCAGTAGTAGGACCGGGACAACGGAGACCCAGTACTTC.

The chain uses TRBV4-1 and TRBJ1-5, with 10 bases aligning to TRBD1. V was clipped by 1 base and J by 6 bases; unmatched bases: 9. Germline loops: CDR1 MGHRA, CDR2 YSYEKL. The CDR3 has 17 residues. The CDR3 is CASSQVLPRQGAQPQHF. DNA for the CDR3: TGCGCCAGCAGCCAAGTCCTCCCGAGACAGGGGGCTCAGCCCCAGCATTTT.

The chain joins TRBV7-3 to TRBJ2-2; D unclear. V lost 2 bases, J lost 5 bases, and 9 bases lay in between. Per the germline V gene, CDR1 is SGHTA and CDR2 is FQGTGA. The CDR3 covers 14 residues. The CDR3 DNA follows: TGTGCCAGCAGCTTAGGGATCCGGACCGGGGAGCTGTTTTTT. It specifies CASSLGIRTGELFF.

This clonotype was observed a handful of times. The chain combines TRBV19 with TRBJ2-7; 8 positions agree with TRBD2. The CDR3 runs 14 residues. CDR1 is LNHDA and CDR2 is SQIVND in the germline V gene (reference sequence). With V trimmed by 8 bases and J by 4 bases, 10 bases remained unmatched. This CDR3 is CASRGAGGTYEQYF. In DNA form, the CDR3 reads TGTGCCAGTCGGGGGGCGGGAGGTACTTACGAGCAGTACTTC. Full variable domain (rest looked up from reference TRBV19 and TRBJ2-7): DGGITQSPKYLFRKEGQNVTLSCEQNLNHDAMYWYRQDPGQGLRLIYYSQIVNDFQKGDIAEGYSVSREKKESFPLTVTSAQKNPTAFYLCASRGAGGTYEQYFGPGTRLTVT.

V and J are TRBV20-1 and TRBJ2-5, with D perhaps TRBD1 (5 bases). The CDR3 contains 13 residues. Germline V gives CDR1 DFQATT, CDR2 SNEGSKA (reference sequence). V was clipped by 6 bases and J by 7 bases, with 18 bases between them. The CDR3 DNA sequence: TGCAGTGCACAAACCAGGGTAGAGGCGACCCAGTACTTC. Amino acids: CSAQTRVEATQYF.

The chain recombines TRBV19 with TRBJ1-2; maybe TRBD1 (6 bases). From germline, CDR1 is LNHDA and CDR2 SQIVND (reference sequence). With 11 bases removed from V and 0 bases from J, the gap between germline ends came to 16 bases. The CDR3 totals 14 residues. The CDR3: CAWGGGAANYGYTF. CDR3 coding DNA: TGTGCCTGGGGAGGGGGAGCCGCTAACTATGGCTACACCTTC. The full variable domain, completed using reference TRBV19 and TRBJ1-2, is DGGITQSPKYLFRKEGQNVTLSCEQNLNHDAMYWYRQDPGQGLRLIYYSQIVNDFQKGDIAEGYSVSREKKESFPLTVTSAQKNPTAFYLCAWGGGAANYGYTFGSGTRLTVV.

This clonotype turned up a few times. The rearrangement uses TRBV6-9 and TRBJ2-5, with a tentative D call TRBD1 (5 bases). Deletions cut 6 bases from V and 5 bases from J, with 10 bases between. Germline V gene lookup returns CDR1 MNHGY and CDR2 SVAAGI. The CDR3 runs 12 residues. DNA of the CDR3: TGTGCCAGCAGCTTTGGGGCGGAGACCCAGTACTTC. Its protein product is CASSFGAETQYF.

The CDR3 coding sequence is TGCGCCAGCAGCTTGGCTCCTAGCGTGAACACCGGGGAGCTGTTTTTT. This codes for CASSLAPSVNTGELFF. This chain connects TRBV5-1 to TRBJ2-2; weak D call: TRBD2 (6 bases). CDR1 and CDR2 from the germline V gene are SGHRS and YFSETQ. The CDR3 is 16 residues long. The V end was cut by 0 bases, the J end by 1 base, with 10 bases between. Based on the CDR3 plus reference TRBV5-1 and TRBJ2-2, the full variable domain is KAGVTQTPRYLIKTRGQQVTLSCSPISGHRSVSWYQQTPGQGLQFLFEYFSETQRNKGNFPGRFSGRQFSNSRSEMNVSTLELGDSALYLCASSLAPSVNTGELFFGEGSRLTVL.

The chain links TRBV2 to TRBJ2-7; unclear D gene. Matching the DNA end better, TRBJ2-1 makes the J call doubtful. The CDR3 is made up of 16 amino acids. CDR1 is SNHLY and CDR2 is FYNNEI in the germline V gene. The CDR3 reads CASSYATSPGRGEQFF. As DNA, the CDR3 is TGTGCCAGCAGTTACGCCACTTCTCCCGGACGCGGTGAGCAGTTCTTC.

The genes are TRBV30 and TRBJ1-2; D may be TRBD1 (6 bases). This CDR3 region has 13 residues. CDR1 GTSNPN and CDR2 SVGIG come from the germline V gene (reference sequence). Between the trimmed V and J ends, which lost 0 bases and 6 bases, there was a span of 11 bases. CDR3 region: CAWSVRTVNGYTF. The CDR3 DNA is TGTGCCTGGAGTGTAAGGACAGTAAATGGCTACACCTTC. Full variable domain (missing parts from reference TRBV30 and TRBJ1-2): SQTIHQWPATLVQPVGSPLSLECTVEGTSNPNLYWYRQAAGRGLQLLFYSVGIGQISSEVPQNLSASRPQDRQFILSSKKLLLSDSGFYLCAWSVRTVNGYTFGSGTRLTVV.

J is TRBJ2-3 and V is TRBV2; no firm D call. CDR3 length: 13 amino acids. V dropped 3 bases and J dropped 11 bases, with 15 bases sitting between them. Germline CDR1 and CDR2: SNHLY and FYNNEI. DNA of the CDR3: TGTGCCAGCAGTGAGTGGCTGCTGGTTGGGCAGTATTTT. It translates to CASSEWLLVGQYF.

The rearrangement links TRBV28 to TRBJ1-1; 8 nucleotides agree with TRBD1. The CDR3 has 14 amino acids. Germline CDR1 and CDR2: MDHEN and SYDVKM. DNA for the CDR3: TGTCTGGTAAACACAGGGGGAATCAACACTGAAGCTTTCTTT. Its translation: CLVNTGGINTEAFF.

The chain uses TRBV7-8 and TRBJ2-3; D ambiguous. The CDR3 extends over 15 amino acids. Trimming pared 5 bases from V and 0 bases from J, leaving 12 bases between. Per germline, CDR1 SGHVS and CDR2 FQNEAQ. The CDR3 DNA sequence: TGTGCCAGCAGCCTTAGTACCATCAGCACAGATACGCAGTATTTT. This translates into CASSLSTISTDTQYF.

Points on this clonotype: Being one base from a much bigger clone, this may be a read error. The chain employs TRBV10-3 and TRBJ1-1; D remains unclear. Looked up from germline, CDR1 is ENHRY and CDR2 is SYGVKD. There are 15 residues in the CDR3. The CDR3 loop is CAISESTWDTPEASF. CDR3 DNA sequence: TGTGCCATCAGTGAGTCGACATGGGATACGCCCGAAGCTTCCTTT.

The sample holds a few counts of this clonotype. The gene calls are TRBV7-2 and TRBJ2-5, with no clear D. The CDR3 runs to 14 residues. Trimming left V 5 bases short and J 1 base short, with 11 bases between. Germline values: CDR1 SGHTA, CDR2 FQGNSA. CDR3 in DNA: TGTGCCAGCAGCCCCAGAGCCGCCCAAGAGACCCAGTACTTC. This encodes CASSPRAAQETQYF. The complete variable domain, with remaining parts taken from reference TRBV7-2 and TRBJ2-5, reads GAGVSQSPSNKVTEKGKDVELRCDPISGHTALYWYRQSLGQGLEFLIYFQGNSAPDKSGLPSDRFSAERTGGSVSTLTIQRTQQEDSAVYLCASSPRAAQETQYFGPGTRLLVL.

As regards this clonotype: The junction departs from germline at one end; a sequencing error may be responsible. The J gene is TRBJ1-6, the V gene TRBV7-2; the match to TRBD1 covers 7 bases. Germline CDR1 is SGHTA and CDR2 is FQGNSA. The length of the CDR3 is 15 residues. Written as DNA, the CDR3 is TGTGCCAGCAGACCGGGACAGTCAGGTAGCACTGAAGCTCTCTTT. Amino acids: CASRPGQSGSTEALF. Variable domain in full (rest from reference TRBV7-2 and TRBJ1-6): GAGVSQSPSNKVTEKGKDVELRCDPISGHTALYWYRQSLGQGLEFLIYFQGNSAPDKSGLPSDRFSAERTGGSVSTLTIQRTQQEDSAVYLCASRPGQSGSTEALFGNGTRLTVT.

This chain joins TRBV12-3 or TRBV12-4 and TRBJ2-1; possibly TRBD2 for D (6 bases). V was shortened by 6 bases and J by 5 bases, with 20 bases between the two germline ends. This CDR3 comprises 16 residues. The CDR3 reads CASSGVSWGEHNEQFF. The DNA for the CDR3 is TGTGCCAGCAGCGGCGTTTCTTGGGGGGAGCACAATGAGCAGTTCTTC.